The next 32 T cell receptor beta chains were all read from a single sample in a study of shared clonotypes between healthy human individuals. The method was immunoSEQ multiplex PCR; TCRdb's version includes in-frame clones alone and lacks a portion of them. The table includes hundreds of thousands of clones, around 70% detected once. Sequencing was performed on memory CD4+ T cells sorted from blood. Subset of the sample: CD45RA-negative fraction. These receptors came from a man aged 25-40 years in good health.

This clone appeared a few times. The chain joins TRBV7-8 to TRBJ2-5; TRBD2 matches 8 bases. Unmatched junction bases numbered 7, after V lost 5 bases and J lost 2 bases. This CDR3 has 15 amino acids. Germline V CDR1 and CDR2: SGHVS, FQNEAQ. CDR3 bases: TGTGCCAGCAGCGCTCTAGCGGGCTTACAAGAGACCCAGTACTTC. Translation gives CASSALAGLQETQYF.

CDR3 sequence reads: CASSSAQLASEAFF. CDR3 nucleotides: TGTGCCAGCAGTTCCGCCCAACTAGCCTCTGAAGCTTTCTTT. The chain couples TRBV6-6 to TRBJ1-1; D remains unclear. Trimming left V 4 bases short and J 6 bases short, with 15 bases between. Germline-derived CDR1 and CDR2 are MNHNY and SVGAGI (reference sequence). This CDR3 has 14 amino acids.

There are a few counts of this clone. V usage is TRBV29-1 and J usage is TRBJ2-7; possibly TRBD2 for D (6 bases). Germline V gene lookup returns CDR1 SQVTM and CDR2 ANQGSEA. With 5 bases removed from V and 6 bases from J, the gap between germline ends came to 17 bases. The CDR3 consists of 13 residues. CDR3 nucleotide sequence: TGCAGCGTTTCCACGGGAGAGGGAGCCGAGCAGTACTTC. It translates to CSVSTGEGAEQYF.

CDR3 residues: CATLEDTQYF. The CDR3 DNA follows: TGTGCCACCCTCGAAGATACGCAGTATTTT. The genes are TRBV18 and TRBJ2-3; no firm D call. CDR3 size: 10 residues. Trimming removed 10 bases at V and 5 bases at J, with 7 bases between. Per germline, CDR1 KGHSH and CDR2 LQKENI. Full variable domain (missing parts from reference TRBV18 and TRBJ2-3): NAGVMQNPRHLVRRRGQEARLRCSPMKGHSHVYWYRQLPEEGLKFMVYLQKENIIDESGMPKERFSAEFPKEGPSILRIQQVVRGDSAAYFCATLEDTQYFGPGTRLTVL.

The chain has TRBV2 and TRBJ2-1, with D tentatively TRBD1 (5 bases). The CDR3 is 12 residues long. V was pared by 6 bases and J by 10 bases, with 13 bases between. The germline V gene has CDR1 SNHLY and CDR2 FYNNEI. As DNA, the CDR3 is TGTGCCAGCAGACAAGGGGTCAGAGAGCAGTTCTTC. Its translation is CASRQGVREQFF.

V gene TRBV18 combines with J gene TRBJ1-6, with 8 bases that match TRBD1. CDR1 is KGHSH, CDR2 LQKENI, per germline. Unmatched junction bases numbered 3, after V lost 2 bases and J lost 6 bases. This CDR3 has 15 residues. The chain's CDR3 is CASSPGTGFNSPLHF. The CDR3 DNA follows: TGTGCCAGCTCACCAGGGACAGGCTTTAATTCACCCCTCCACTTT. Together with reference TRBV18 and TRBJ1-6, the CDR3 gives the full variable domain: NAGVMQNPRHLVRRRGQEARLRCSPMKGHSHVYWYRQLPEEGLKFMVYLQKENIIDESGMPKERFSAEFPKEGPSILRIQQVVRGDSAAYFCASSPGTGFNSPLHFGNGTRLTVT.

The gene calls are TRBV5-1 and TRBJ1-2; 8 bases fit TRBD1. The germline gives CDR1 SGHRS, CDR2 YFSETQ. The CDR3 runs to 16 residues. Trimming cost V 1 base and J 4 bases; bases outside gene matches: 9. The CDR3 coding sequence is TGCGCCAGCAGCTTGATGCCCGGACAGGGCAGCTATGGCTACACCTTC. This sequence encodes CASSLMPGQGSYGYTF. The whole variable domain, filled in from reference TRBV5-1 and TRBJ1-2, reads KAGVTQTPRYLIKTRGQQVTLSCSPISGHRSVSWYQQTPGQGLQFLFEYFSETQRNKGNFPGRFSGRQFSNSRSEMNVSTLELGDSALYLCASSLMPGQGSYGYTFGSGTRLTVV.

Ten or more counts support this clone. The chain uses TRBV18 and TRBJ2-7; TRBD1 agrees at 9 bases. The CDR3 covers 15 residues. The ends lost 3 bases at V and 4 bases at J; junction bases unmatched: 7. Per germline, CDR1 KGHSH and CDR2 LQKENI. The CDR3 sequence is CASSPLQGAAYEQYF. In nucleotides, the CDR3 is TGTGCCAGCTCACCTCTACAGGGGGCGGCGTACGAGCAGTACTTC.

The CDR3 coding sequence is TGCGCCAGCAGCTGGCAGGGTCTCCATGAAAAACTGTTTTTT. Protein product: CASSWQGLHEKLFF. This sequence joins TRBV5-1 and TRBJ1-4; maybe TRBD1 (5 bases). The CDR3 consists of 14 residues. Germline-derived CDR1 and CDR2 are SGHRS and YFSETQ. Trimming pared 3 bases from V and 6 bases from J, leaving 12 bases between.

The V call is TRBV6-6, the J call TRBJ1-2; D not resolved. V lost 2 bases, J lost 2 bases, and 9 bases lay in between. The germline CDR1 and CDR2 sequences are MNHNY and SVGAGI (reference sequence). The CDR3 loop spans 14 amino acids. CDR3 bases: TGTGCCAGCAGTTACGTTAGCTCGAACTATGGCTACACCTTC. Its translation: CASSYVSSNYGYTF.

This clone was counted a single time. The chain carries TRBV9 and TRBJ2-1, with no clear D. Trimming removed 4 bases from V and 1 base from J, with 12 bases in between. This CDR3 spans 15 amino acids. Germline V CDR1 and CDR2: SGDLS, YYNGEE. This CDR3 is CASSPSGGSYNEQFF. CDR3 bases: TGTGCCAGCAGCCCTTCTGGTGGTTCCTACAATGAGCAGTTCTTC.

The chain has TRBV18 and TRBJ2-4; D remains unclear. V was clipped by 0 bases and J by 3 bases, with 15 bases between them. The CDR3 loop spans 17 amino acids. Germline CDR1 KGHSH, CDR2 LQKENI. Here the CDR3 DNA reads TGTGCCAGCTCACCACCGAGCGCCGACTTAGGCAAAAACATTCAGTACTTC. It yields the protein CASSPPSADLGKNIQYF. Complete variable domain (other parts from reference TRBV18 and TRBJ2-4): NAGVMQNPRHLVRRRGQEARLRCSPMKGHSHVYWYRQLPEEGLKFMVYLQKENIIDESGMPKERFSAEFPKEGPSILRIQQVVRGDSAAYFCASSPPSADLGKNIQYFGAGTRLSVL.

V and J are TRBV6-1 and TRBJ2-3; 7 bases match TRBD1. After removal of 6 bases from V and 4 bases from J, the junction contained 4 bases not matched to a gene. In germline, CDR1 is MNHNS, CDR2 SASEGT. There are 13 residues in the CDR3. DNA for the CDR3: TGTGCCAGCAGCCTCGACAGGGCAGATACGCAGTATTTT. Translated: CASSLDRADTQYF.

V and J are TRBV6-1 and TRBJ2-7, with D perhaps matching TRBD1 or TRBD2 (5 bases each). V shed 8 bases and J shed 2 bases, with 16 bases lying between them. Per germline, CDR1 MNHNS and CDR2 SASEGT. The CDR3 has 14 amino acids. As DNA, the CDR3 is TGTGCCAGCCAGTCGCCGGGGCAGGCCTACGAGCAGTACTTC. Its protein product is CASQSPGQAYEQYF.

The CDR3 DNA reads TGTGCCAGCTCCACGGACAGGGCAGGAAACGAGCAGTACTTC. Translating it yields CASSTDRAGNEQYF. This chain links TRBV18 with TRBJ2-7; 8 nucleotides line up with TRBD1. J gave up 5 bases and V 6 bases, and 9 bases lay outside the gene matches. This CDR3 comprises 14 residues. CDR1 KGHSH and CDR2 LQKENI come from the germline V gene.

The chain carries TRBV28 and TRBJ2-2; D not certain. Trimming removed 0 bases from V and 6 bases from J, with 2 bases in between. Germline CDR1 and CDR2: MDHEN and SYDVKM. The CDR3 has 12 residues. The CDR3: CASSLWAGELFF. CDR3 nucleotide sequence: TGTGCCAGCAGTTTATGGGCCGGGGAGCTGTTTTTT.

The J gene is TRBJ2-7, the V gene TRBV9, with 10 nucleotides matching TRBD1. The CDR3 is 15 residues long. V shed 3 bases and J 3 bases; nucleotides not matched to a gene: 6. Per germline, CDR1 SGDLS and CDR2 YYNGEE. The CDR3 DNA reads TGTGCCAGCAGCGAAACCGGGACAGGGGTCTACGAGCAGTACTTC. This sequence encodes CASSETGTGVYEQYF.

The chain combines TRBV2 with TRBJ2-2; TRBD2 matches 7 bases. The CDR3 contains 14 residues. The germline V gene encodes CDR1 SNHLY and CDR2 FYNNEI. V trimming: 8 bases; J trimming: 4 bases; junction bases outside the gene matches: 7. The CDR3 loop is CASYWGGTTGELFF. As DNA, the CDR3 is TGTGCCAGCTATTGGGGAGGGACCACCGGGGAGCTGTTTTTT. Full variable domain (outside the CDR3, taken from reference TRBV2 and TRBJ2-2): EPEVTQTPSHQVTQMGQEVILRCVPISNHLYFYWYRQILGQKVEFLVSFYNNEISEKSEIFDDQFSVERPDGSNFTLKIRSTKLEDSAMYFCASYWGGTTGELFFGEGSRLTVL.

This rearrangement joins TRBV7-9 to TRBJ1-2, with TRBD1 identical over 7 bases. CDR1 and CDR2 from the germline V gene are SEHNR and FQNEAQ (reference sequence). The CDR3 sequence is 13 residues long. V gave up 5 bases and J gave up 8 bases; unmatched junction bases: 8. CDR3 DNA sequence: TGTGCCAGCAGCGCACAGGGGATTACGGGCTACACCTTC. This encodes CASSAQGITGYTF.

V usage is TRBV28 and J usage is TRBJ2-7; 13 bases line up with TRBD2. Germline lookup yields CDR1 MDHEN and CDR2 SYDVKM. With 4 bases clipped from V and 6 bases from J, the junction kept 9 bases outside the gene matches. There are 16 residues in the CDR3. The CDR3, as DNA: TGTGCCAGCAGTTCCCCGGGACTAGCGGGATCTCTCGAGCAGTACTTC. Translating gives CASSSPGLAGSLEQYF.

This clone was seen a few times. V and J are TRBV19 and TRBJ1-3; 8 nucleotides match TRBD1. CDR3 length equals 15 residues. Germline V lookup: CDR1 LNHDA, CDR2 SQIVND (reference sequence). Trimming cost V 5 bases and J 2 bases; bases outside gene matches: 5. CDR3 sequence reads: CASSPLTGAGNTIYF. CDR3 nucleotides: TGTGCCAGTAGTCCCTTGACAGGGGCTGGAAACACCATATATTTT.

The rearrangement links TRBV7-2 to TRBJ2-7; D unresolved. Germline V gives CDR1 SGHTA, CDR2 FQGNSA. Trimming cost V 0 bases and J 3 bases, with 21 bases left between them. The CDR3 spans 18 residues. The DNA of the CDR3 is TGTGCCAGCAGCTTAGCGGCAGGATCATATTCGGGTCTCTACGAGCAGTACTTC. It specifies CASSLAAGSYSGLYEQYF. Full variable domain (outside the CDR3, taken from reference TRBV7-2 and TRBJ2-7): GAGVSQSPSNKVTEKGKDVELRCDPISGHTALYWYRQSLGQGLEFLIYFQGNSAPDKSGLPSDRFSAERTGGSVSTLTIQRTQQEDSAVYLCASSLAAGSYSGLYEQYFGPGTRLTVT.

Turning to this clone: A read error may be the cause here, since a much bigger clone is one base away. At the DNA level, this CDR3 is encoded by other sequences in the same sample as well. The chain couples TRBV2 to TRBJ1-2; tentative D call: TRBD1 (5 bases). The CDR3 has 14 residues. Per germline, CDR1 SNHLY and CDR2 FYNNEI. The V gene lost 3 bases and the J gene lost 8 bases, with 16 bases spanning the gap. The CDR3 is CASSDRRLGGGYTF. CDR3 bases: TGTGCCAGCAGTGACAGAAGGTTGGGGGGGGGCTACACCTTC.

This chain joins TRBV5-1 and TRBJ2-4; the D gene is possibly TRBD1 (6 bases). Germline lookup yields CDR1 SGHRS and CDR2 YFSETQ. The CDR3 totals 15 residues. Trimming took 3 bases from V and 5 from J, leaving 15 bases between them. The CDR3 loop reads CASSSNGDNQNIQYF. In DNA form, the CDR3 reads TGCGCCAGCAGCTCAAACGGGGACAACCAAAACATTCAGTACTTC. Together with reference TRBV5-1 and TRBJ2-4, the CDR3 gives the full variable domain: KAGVTQTPRYLIKTRGQQVTLSCSPISGHRSVSWYQQTPGQGLQFLFEYFSETQRNKGNFPGRFSGRQFSNSRSEMNVSTLELGDSALYLCASSSNGDNQNIQYFGAGTRLSVL.

The chain couples TRBV6-1 to TRBJ1-2; 7 bases match TRBD1. With 3 bases clipped from V and 8 bases from J, the junction kept 12 bases outside the gene matches. The CDR3 is 15 amino acids. Looked up from germline, CDR1 is MNHNS and CDR2 is SASEGT. This CDR3 is CASSDRARGIRGYTF. CDR3 nucleotides: TGTGCCAGCAGTGACAGGGCCAGGGGGATACGAGGCTACACCTTC.

The rearrangement uses TRBV7-3 and TRBJ2-3; D remains unclear. The CDR3 covers 13 residues. With 2 bases removed from V and 4 bases from J, the gap between germline ends came to 7 bases. Germline values: CDR1 SGHTA, CDR2 FQGTGA. CDR3 sequence: CASSLGPADTQYF. CDR3 nucleotide sequence: TGTGCCAGCAGCTTAGGTCCGGCAGATACGCAGTATTTT.

V is TRBV2 and J is TRBJ2-1; D perhaps matches TRBD1 (6 bases). The CDR3 is 13 residues long. Trimming took off 6 bases at V and 11 bases at J, with 17 bases between the two ends. Germline V CDR1 and CDR2: SNHLY, FYNNEI. The CDR3 is CASRGEIGTQQFF. CDR3 nucleotide sequence: TGTGCCAGCAGGGGGGAAATCGGGACACAGCAGTTCTTC.

The chain combines TRBV10-3 with TRBJ1-6; no definite D call. CDR3 size: 14 residues. CDR1 is ENHRY and CDR2 is SYGVKD in the germline V gene. Trimming left V 4 bases short and J 5 bases short, with 9 bases between. CDR3 in amino acids: CAISVSLDNSPLHF. As DNA, the CDR3 is TGTGCCATCAGTGTCTCCCTGGATAATTCACCCCTCCACTTT.

The CDR3 is CATSRVAGNINQPQHF. The CDR3 nucleotides are TGTGCCACCAGCAGAGTCGCAGGCAATATCAATCAGCCCCAGCATTTT. This chain joins TRBV15 and TRBJ1-5; unclear D gene. The V gene lost 1 base and the J gene lost 3 bases, with 13 bases spanning the gap. Germline V gives CDR1 LNHNV, CDR2 YYDKDF (reference sequence). The CDR3 is 16 residues long.

This clone appeared a single time. The chain recombines TRBV7-3 with TRBJ2-2; D remains unclear. Germline V gene sequence: CDR1 SGHTA, CDR2 FQGTGA. V was clipped by 3 bases and J by 8 bases, with 7 bases between them. The CDR3 runs to 12 residues. The CDR3 loop is CASSLSKGELFF. Here the CDR3 DNA reads TGTGCCAGCAGCTTGAGTAAGGGGGAGCTGTTTTTT.

The chain recombines TRBV10-1 with TRBJ2-3; TRBD2 matches at 12 bases. The CDR3 spans 16 residues. The V segment lost 6 bases and the J segment 0 bases; nucleotides outside the gene matches: 4. The germline CDR1 and CDR2 sequences are WNHNN and SYGVQD (reference sequence). Here the CDR3 reads CASSRTSGTSTDTQYF. CDR3 bases: TGCGCCAGCAGCAGGACTAGCGGGACGAGCACAGATACGCAGTATTTT.

The J gene is TRBJ1-4, the V gene TRBV7-9; a possible D gene is TRBD1 (5 bases). Germline-derived CDR1 and CDR2 are SEHNR and FQNEAQ (reference sequence). Trimming stripped 0 bases from V and 8 bases from J, with 7 bases between. The length of the CDR3 is 13 residues. CDR3 sequence (DNA): TGTGCCAGCAGCTTAGCGGGGGGAGAAAAACTGTTTTTT. Translated, it gives CASSLAGGEKLFF.